Here is one T cell receptor beta chain with its context. The antigen remains unidentified. The data were produced by immunoSEQ multiplex PCR, yet TCRdb's version contains in-frame clones alone and is incomplete. The sample lists about 2.1 million clones, 90% to 95% occurring once. The CDR3 is 13 amino acids. The V and J ends lost 3 bases and 5 bases respectively, with 8 bases between them. Germline loops: CDR1 SGHAT, CDR2 FQNNGV. This record comes from a study of shared clonotypes between healthy human individuals. Background on the study: Contributing individuals were two females and three males aged 18 to 49. Every donor yielded three CD4 naive, three CD4 memory, two CD8 naive and one CD8 memory plate.

Notes on the study in general: The represented genetic and exposure-history diversity was limited by the small number of donors. Deeper or shallower sequencing was expected to change how clonotypes are shared among donors.

Naive CD8 cells lacked CD45RO, underwent positive selection for CCR7 and left out terminally differentiated effector memory CD45RA+ cells. The V call is TRBV11-2, the J call TRBJ2-1; tentatively, D is TRBD2 (5 bases). Sequencing was carried out using naive CD8+ T cells from PBMCs. The origin of this receptor is a man between 18 and 35 years old in good health. Some clones in this sample may be carry-over from other donors' samples. CDR3 loop: CASSLTTDNEQFF. The DNA for the CDR3 is TGTGCCAGCAGCTTGACTACAGACAATGAGCAGTTCTTC.